This is a list of T cell receptor beta chains from one sample in a study of blood T cell repertoires in COVID-19. Generated by immunoSEQ multiplex PCR, the TCRdb table keeps only in-frame clones and is missing some. Of approximately 150,000 clones listed, roughly 88% were seen once; the top ten hold around 15%. Material for sequencing was PBMCs or T cells enriched from blood (not recorded which). Receptors were obtained from a man in his fifties or sixties who had recovered from COVID-19. CDR3s include the opening cysteine and the closing phenylalanine or tryptophan. A D gene is named only where the DNA matches it firmly. Clone sizes are given selectively: once, few, many, or a class where the clone is expanded.

J gene	clone size	V gene	D gene	CDR3 protein	CDR3 DNA
TRBJ2-2	-	TRBV2	-	CASSETGLSHTGELFF	TGTGCCAGCAGTGAAACGGGACTGTCCCACACCGGGGAGCTGTTTTTT
TRBJ1-1	-	TRBV18	TRBD1	CASSPRQGSGNTEAFF	TGTGCCAGCTCACCCCGACAGGGATCGGGAAACACTGAAGCTTTCTTT
TRBJ1-2	-	TRBV30	-	CAWSVLPRVDYGYTF	TGTGCCTGGAGTGTACTCCCGCGGGTTGACTATGGCTACACCTTC
TRBJ2-7	-	TRBV5-1	TRBD2	CASSWRSSGGADEQYF	TGCGCCAGCAGCTGGAGATCTAGCGGGGGGGCCGACGAGCAGTACTTC
TRBJ2-7	-	TRBV2	TRBD1	CASSDTWTGSSYEQYF	TGTGCCAGCAGCGATACGTGGACAGGGAGCTCCTACGAGCAGTACTTC
TRBJ1-2	-	TRBV21-1	-	CASSKARERGRYYGYTF	TGTGCCAGCAGCAAAGCGCGTGAGAGGGGGCGCTACTATGGCTACACCTTC
TRBJ2-5	-	TRBV7-9	TRBD1	CASSLSHYGDRVQETQYF	TGTGCCAGCAGCTTAAGCCATTATGGGGACAGGGTACAAGAGACCCAGTACTTC
TRBJ2-5	many	TRBV4-1	-	CASSPTEEETQYF	TGCGCCAGCAGCCCAACCGAGGAAGAGACCCAGTACTTC
TRBJ1-2	-	TRBV3-1/TRBV3-2	-	CASSQVADLYGYTF	TGTGCCAGCAGCCAAGTGGCGGATCTCTATGGCTACACCTTC
TRBJ1-1	-	TRBV7-3	-	CASSLSGNTEAFF	TGTGCCAGCAGCTTATCAGGGAACACTGAAGCTTTCTTT
TRBJ1-1	-	TRBV19	-	CASKGAKNTEAFF	TGTGCCAGTAAAGGGGCGAAGAACACTGAAGCTTTCTTT
TRBJ1-4	-	TRBV6-5	-	CAAGGIRAEKLFF	TGTGCCGCTGGCGGTATCCGAGCTGAAAAACTGTTTTTT
TRBJ1-1	few	TRBV10-3	TRBD1	CAISGTGNTEAFF	TGTGCCATCAGTGGGACAGGGAACACTGAAGCTTTCTTT
TRBJ1-1	-	TRBV10-3	TRBD1	CAISTGQGGNTEAFF	TGTGCCATCAGTACGGGACAGGGGGGGAACACTGAAGCTTTCTTT
TRBJ2-5	-	TRBV28	TRBD1	CASTQGDRGRGETQYF	TGTGCCAGCACCCAGGGTGACAGGGGGCGAGGGGAGACCCAGTACTTC
TRBJ2-6	-	TRBV11-2	TRBD1	CASLGRGLALFSGANVLTF	TGTGCCAGCCTTGGTAGGGGGCTGGCTCTTTTCTCTGGGGCCAACGTCCTGACTTTC
TRBJ2-3	-	TRBV10-3	TRBD2	CAISTRGGGSLLDTQYF	TGTGCCATCAGTACTCGCGGCGGGGGGTCCCTCTTGGATACGCAGTATTTT
TRBJ2-2	-	TRBV18	TRBD2	CASSGKSGGPTGELFF	TGTGCCAGCTCAGGAAAAAGCGGGGGGCCCACCGGGGAGCTGTTTTTT
TRBJ1-3	-	TRBV6-5	TRBD1	CAGTGTGNTIYF	TGTGCCGGGACAGGGACAGGAAACACCATATATTTT
TRBJ2-1	-	TRBV11-3	-	CASSLAPNEQFF	TGTGCCAGCAGCTTAGCTCCGAATGAGCAGTTCTTC
TRBJ2-2	once	TRBV9	-	CASSVERGSNTGELFF	TGTGCCAGCAGCGTAGAACGCGGATCGAACACCGGGGAGCTGTTTTTT
TRBJ1-4	-	TRBV6-5	-	CASSYEKNEKLFF	TGTGCCAGCAGTTACGAGAAGAATGAAAAACTGTTTTTT
TRBJ2-5	-	TRBV30	TRBD2	CACRGLADPQETQYF	TGTGCCTGCAGGGGACTAGCGGACCCCCAAGAGACCCAGTACTTC
TRBJ1-2	-	TRBV19	-	CASSSGLYGYTF	TGTGCCAGTAGCTCAGGACTCTATGGCTACACCTTC
TRBJ1-6	-	TRBV2	-	CASSGTLGSPLHF	TGTGCCAGCAGTGGGACTCTCGGGTCACCCCTCCACTTT